The 16 T cell receptor beta chains listed next were all sequenced from one sample in a study of identical twins. TCRdb re-analysed the 5' RACE reads in MiXCR, keeping a single row per CDR3 protein. The table has 400,000 to 550,000 distinct CDR3 sequences, roughly an eighth seen once. These data also formed part of another study, on yellow fever vaccine responses in identical twins.

Sample: CD4+ T cells sorted from blood. The source of these receptors is a woman between 18 and 29 years old in good health.

CDR3 bases: TGCAGTGCTAGGACCGTTGGACAGGGGACAGGAAACGAGCAGTACTTC. This codes for CSARTVGQGTGNEQYF. The rearrangement uses TRBV20-1 and TRBJ2-7; 9 bases align to TRBD1. The CDR3 extends over 16 amino acids. Germline V gene data show CDR1 as DFQATT and CDR2 as SNEGSKA (reference sequence). V was clipped by 3 bases and J by 5 bases; unmatched bases: 14.

The V gene is TRBV7-9, the J gene TRBJ1-4, with D perhaps TRBD1 (5 bases). Germline V gene lookup returns CDR1 SEHNR and CDR2 FQNEAQ (reference sequence). Trimming left V 5 bases short and J 2 bases short, with 9 bases between. The CDR3 sequence is 14 residues long. The CDR3 nucleotides are TGTGCCAGCAGCCGACCAGGGACTAATGAAAAACTGTTTTTT. Its translation: CASSRPGTNEKLFF. Looking up the rest from reference TRBV7-9 and TRBJ1-4 gives the full variable domain: DTGVSQNPRHKITKRGQNVTFRCDPISEHNRLYWYRQTLGQGPEFLTYFQNEAQLEKSRLLSDRFSAERPKGSFSTLEIQRTEQGDSAMYLCASSRPGTNEKLFFGSGTQLSVL.

The sample holds a few counts of this clonotype. J is TRBJ2-7 and V is TRBV3-1; D might be TRBD1 (6 bases). Between the trimmed V and J ends, which lost 8 bases and 3 bases, there was a span of 11 bases. The CDR3 is made up of 12 amino acids. Germline V gives CDR1 LGHDT, CDR2 YNNKEL (reference sequence). The CDR3 DNA reads TGTGCCAGCGCGGCCAGGGGCTACGAGCAGTACTTC. This gives the protein CASAARGYEQYF.

This chain joins TRBV7-3 and TRBJ2-3, with 10 positions matching TRBD1. Germline values: CDR1 SGHTA, CDR2 FQGTGA. V shed 1 base and J 6 bases; nucleotides not matched to a gene: 4. The CDR3 length is 15 residues. The CDR3 spells CASSLIGTGVDTQYF. DNA of the CDR3: TGTGCCAGCAGCTTAATTGGGACAGGGGTCGATACGCAGTATTTT.

A few counts support this clonotype. The chain is built from TRBV2 and TRBJ2-7; 13 bases are shared with TRBD2. V was pared by 2 bases and J by 5 bases, with 6 bases of the junction left unmatched. CDR1 is SNHLY and CDR2 is FYNNEI in the germline V gene. The CDR3 runs 16 residues. The CDR3 here is CASSETSGRARHEQYF. Written as DNA, the CDR3 is TGTGCCAGCAGTGAAACTAGCGGGAGGGCTCGGCACGAGCAGTACTTC. Variable domain in full (rest from reference TRBV2 and TRBJ2-7): EPEVTQTPSHQVTQMGQEVILRCVPISNHLYFYWYRQILGQKVEFLVSFYNNEISEKSEIFDDQFSVERPDGSNFTLKIRSTKLEDSAMYFCASSETSGRARHEQYFGPGTRLTVT.

V gene TRBV6-5 combines with J gene TRBJ2-3; D not resolved. Germline V gene lookup returns CDR1 MNHEY and CDR2 SVGAGI. The CDR3 is made up of 15 amino acids. The V and J ends lost 0 bases and 4 bases respectively, with 11 bases between them. The CDR3 spells CASSYSGVGADTQYF. Here the CDR3 DNA reads TGTGCCAGCAGTTACTCTGGCGTTGGGGCAGATACGCAGTATTTT.

At least ten counts were recorded for this clonotype. The gene calls are TRBV6-2 or TRBV6-3 and TRBJ2-4, with D uncertain. The CDR3 runs to 14 residues. Deletions cut 5 bases from V and 0 bases from J, with 8 bases between. Germline CDR1 and CDR2: MNHEY and SVGEGT. CDR3 sequence reads: CASSRELAKNIQYF. The CDR3 coding sequence is TGTGCCAGCAGTCGAGAATTAGCCAAAAACATTCAGTACTTC.

The table lists this clonotype with a few counts. The V gene is TRBV20-1, the J gene TRBJ2-7, with 13 bases aligning to TRBD2. The junction had 11 bases not matched to a gene; V was cut back by 6 bases and J by 3 bases. The CDR3 consists of 16 residues. Germline V CDR1 and CDR2: DFQATT, SNEGSKA (reference sequence). DNA for the CDR3: TGCAGTGCCAATACCGGGACTAGCGGGATACGCTACGAGCAGTACTTC. Amino acid sequence: CSANTGTSGIRYEQYF.

This chain connects TRBV10-3 to TRBJ2-7; D is ambiguous. The CDR3 consists of 14 residues. V shed 5 bases and J shed 4 bases, with 15 bases lying between them. Germline V gene lookup returns CDR1 ENHRY and CDR2 SYGVKD. The CDR3 nucleotides read TGTGCCATCAGTCGTCTAGAAGTATCGTACGAGCAGTACTTC. Translation gives CAISRLEVSYEQYF.

The rearrangement joins TRBV5-1 to TRBJ2-7, with 8 positions matching TRBD2. After removal of 2 bases from V and 1 base from J, the junction contained 2 bases not matched to a gene. CDR1 and CDR2 (germline): SGHRS, YFSETQ. The CDR3 runs to 14 residues. The CDR3 is CASSLAGDSYEQYF. The CDR3 region has the DNA TGCGCCAGCAGCTTAGCGGGGGATTCCTACGAGCAGTACTTC.

This clonotype was detected many times. CDR3 in DNA: TGCGCCAGCAGCGCCGGACAGGGTAGCACAGATACGCAGTATTTT. Amino acids: CASSAGQGSTDTQYF. This rearrangement joins TRBV5-1 to TRBJ2-3, with TRBD1 matching 8 bases. The V gene end was trimmed by 4 bases and the J gene end by 0 bases; junction bases not matched to a gene: 4. The CDR3 totals 15 residues. Germline CDR1 reads SGHRS; CDR2 reads YFSETQ.

This clonotype has only a few counts. The chain uses TRBV30 and TRBJ2-1; D unresolved. Germline V gene data show CDR1 as GTSNPN and CDR2 as SVGIG (reference sequence). Trimming took off 8 bases at V and 3 bases at J, with 14 bases between the two ends. The CDR3 loop spans 13 amino acids. CDR3: CANTPYLYNEQFF. Written as DNA, the CDR3 is TGTGCCAACACTCCGTACCTCTACAATGAGCAGTTCTTC.

This chain links TRBV28 with TRBJ2-5; 11 bases map to TRBD2. Losses at the gene ends were 3 bases for V and 2 bases for J; bases not matched to a gene: 5. Germline values: CDR1 MDHEN, CDR2 SYDVKM. This CDR3 has 16 amino acids. The CDR3 loop reads CASSLGGLADQETQYF. CDR3 bases: TGTGCCAGCAGTTTGGGGGGACTAGCGGATCAAGAGACCCAGTACTTC.

This rearrangement joins TRBV7-9 to TRBJ1-5; weak D call: TRBD1 (5 bases). Germline V gene sequence: CDR1 SEHNR, CDR2 FQNEAQ (reference sequence). The ends were cut back, 5 bases at V and 4 bases at J, with 12 bases in the middle. This CDR3 contains 14 residues. CDR3 in DNA: TGTGCCAGCAGCGGTCTAAAGGGGAATCAGCCCCAGCATTTT. It yields the protein CASSGLKGNQPQHF. Using reference TRBV7-9 and TRBJ1-5 for the parts outside the CDR3, the full variable domain is DTGVSQNPRHKITKRGQNVTFRCDPISEHNRLYWYRQTLGQGPEFLTYFQNEAQLEKSRLLSDRFSAERPKGSFSTLEIQRTEQGDSAMYLCASSGLKGNQPQHFGDGTRLSIL.

V is TRBV15 and J is TRBJ2-2; possibly TRBD2 for D (5 bases). Trimming stripped 2 bases from V and 7 bases from J, with 8 bases between. Germline values: CDR1 LNHNV, CDR2 YYDKDF (reference sequence). CDR3 length: 13 residues. The CDR3: CATSRPRGGELFF. CDR3 bases: TGTGCCACCAGCAGACCACGGGGCGGGGAGCTGTTTTTT.

The chain links TRBV20-1 to TRBJ2-3, with no clear D. The CDR3 totals 11 residues. CDR1 is DFQATT and CDR2 is SNEGSKA in the germline V gene (reference sequence). Trimming shortened V by 5 bases and J by 5 bases, and 8 bases separated the two germline ends. CDR3 DNA sequence: TGCAGTGCTGCCCCGGAAGATACGCAGTATTTT. Translated: CSAAPEDTQYF.